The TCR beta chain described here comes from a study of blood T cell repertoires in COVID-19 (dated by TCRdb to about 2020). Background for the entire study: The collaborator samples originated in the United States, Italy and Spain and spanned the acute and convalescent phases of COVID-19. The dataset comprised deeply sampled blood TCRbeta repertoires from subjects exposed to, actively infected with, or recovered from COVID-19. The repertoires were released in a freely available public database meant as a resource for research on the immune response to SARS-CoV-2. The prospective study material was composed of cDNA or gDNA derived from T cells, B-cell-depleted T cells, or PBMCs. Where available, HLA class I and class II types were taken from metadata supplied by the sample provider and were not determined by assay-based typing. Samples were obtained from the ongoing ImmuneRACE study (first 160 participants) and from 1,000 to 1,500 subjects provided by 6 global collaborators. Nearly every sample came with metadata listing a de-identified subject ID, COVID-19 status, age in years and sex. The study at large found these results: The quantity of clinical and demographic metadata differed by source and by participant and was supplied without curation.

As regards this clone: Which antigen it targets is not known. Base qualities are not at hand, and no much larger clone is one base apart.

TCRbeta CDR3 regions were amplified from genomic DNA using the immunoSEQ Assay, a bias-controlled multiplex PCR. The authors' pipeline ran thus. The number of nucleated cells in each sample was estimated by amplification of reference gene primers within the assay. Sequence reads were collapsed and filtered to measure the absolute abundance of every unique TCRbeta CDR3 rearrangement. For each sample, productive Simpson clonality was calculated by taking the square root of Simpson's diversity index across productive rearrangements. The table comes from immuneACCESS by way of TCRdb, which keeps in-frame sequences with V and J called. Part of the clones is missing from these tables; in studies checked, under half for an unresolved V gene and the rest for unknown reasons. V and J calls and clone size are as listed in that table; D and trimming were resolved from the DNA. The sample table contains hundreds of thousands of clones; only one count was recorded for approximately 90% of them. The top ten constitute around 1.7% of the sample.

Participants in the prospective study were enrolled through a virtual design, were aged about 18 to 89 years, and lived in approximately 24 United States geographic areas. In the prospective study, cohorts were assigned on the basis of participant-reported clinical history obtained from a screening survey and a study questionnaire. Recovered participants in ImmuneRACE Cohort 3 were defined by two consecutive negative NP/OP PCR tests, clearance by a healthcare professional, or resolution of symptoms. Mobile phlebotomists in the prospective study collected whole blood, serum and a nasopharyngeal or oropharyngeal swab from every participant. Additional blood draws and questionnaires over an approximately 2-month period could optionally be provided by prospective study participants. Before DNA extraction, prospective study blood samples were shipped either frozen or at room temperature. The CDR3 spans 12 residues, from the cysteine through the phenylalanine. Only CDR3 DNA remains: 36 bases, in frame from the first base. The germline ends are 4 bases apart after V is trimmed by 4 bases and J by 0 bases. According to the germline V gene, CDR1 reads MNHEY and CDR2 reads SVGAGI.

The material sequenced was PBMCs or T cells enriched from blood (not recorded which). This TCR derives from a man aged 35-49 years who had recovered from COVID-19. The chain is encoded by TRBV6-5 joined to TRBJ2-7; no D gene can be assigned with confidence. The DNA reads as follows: TGTGCCAGCAGTTCCAACTCCTACGAGCAGTACTTC. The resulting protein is CASSSNSYEQYF.